Included here is one T cell receptor beta chain sequence, with context. Its antigen is still unknown. These data originate in a study of shared clonotypes between healthy human individuals. Clones were sequenced by immunoSEQ multiplex PCR, and TCRdb holds only the in-frame ones, with some missing. The top ten clones hold around 0.15% of a sample with millions of clones, roughly 92% of them seen once. Study results and limitations: Some clonotypes were shared by all four sorted-subset donors, while others were not shared. The non-shared ones had lower generation probabilities than the shared ones.

From CD4+ cells came CD45RA+ naive and CD45RA-negative memory subsets. This clonotype originated in a man aged 18 to 30 in good health. Sequencing was performed on naive CD4+ T cells sorted from blood. Subset in this sample: CD45RA+ positively selected.

In DNA, the CDR3 is TGTGCCAGCAGCCCAAGTACAGGGAGCTCCTACGAGCAGTACTTC. Translated: CASSPSTGSSYEQYF. The gene calls are TRBV11-1 and TRBJ2-7; tentative D call: TRBD1 (6 bases). CDR1 and CDR2 from the germline V gene are SGHAT and FQDESV (reference sequence). The V and J ends lost 5 bases and 0 bases respectively, with 14 bases between them. CDR3 length equals 15 residues.